This T cell receptor beta chain stems from a study of blood T cell repertoires in COVID-19. Study overall: Samples of COVID-19 (acute and convalescent) were obtained from the United States, Italy and Spain. PBMCs, B-cell-depleted T cells, or T cells were the source of the cDNA or gDNA that made up the material.

Original data processing: Nucleated cell number was recorded as an estimate derived from reference gene primer amplification. Assay used: immunoSEQ multiplex PCR; TCRdb lists only in-frame clones, some missing. That table furnishes V, J and clone size, whereas the DNA furnished D and trimming. Here the sample spans tens of thousands of clones, about nine tenths being singletons. In its sample, this clone was seen once. The sequence was obtained from a man aged 50 or older with active COVID-19. The material sequenced was peripheral blood.

The CDR3 DNA is TGTGCCAGCAGCCAAGATAGGCAGGCCACCTACGAGCAGTACTTC. It translates to CASSQDRQATYEQYF. The rearrangement uses TRBV4-2 and TRBJ2-7; D is ambiguous. The germline V gene has CDR1 LGHNA and CDR2 YNFKEQ. V was cut by 0 bases and J by 2 bases, with 11 bases left in between. CDR3 length: 15 amino acids.